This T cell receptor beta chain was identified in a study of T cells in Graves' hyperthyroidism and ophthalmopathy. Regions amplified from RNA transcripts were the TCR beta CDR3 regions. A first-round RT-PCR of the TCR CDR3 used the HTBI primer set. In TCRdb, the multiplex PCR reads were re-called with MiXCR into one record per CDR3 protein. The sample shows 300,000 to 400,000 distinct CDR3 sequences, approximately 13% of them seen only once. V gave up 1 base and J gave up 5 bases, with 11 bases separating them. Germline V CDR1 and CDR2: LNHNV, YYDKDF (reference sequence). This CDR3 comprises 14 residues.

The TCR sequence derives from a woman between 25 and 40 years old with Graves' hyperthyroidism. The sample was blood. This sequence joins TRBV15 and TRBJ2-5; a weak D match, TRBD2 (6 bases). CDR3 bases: TGTGCCACCAGCAGAGGGTTTGGGGGGGAGACCCAGTACTTC. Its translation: CATSRGFGGETQYF. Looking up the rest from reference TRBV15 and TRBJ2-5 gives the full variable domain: DAMVIQNPRYQVTQFGKPVTLSCSQTLNHNVMYWYQQKSSQAPKLLFHYYDKDFNNEADTPDNFQSRRPNTSFCFLDIRSPGLGDTAMYLCATSRGFGGETQYFGPGTRLLVL.